The sample holds many counts of the clone carrying this T cell receptor (beta chain). Patients chosen for sequencing had shown CD8+CD57+ cell expansion by flow cytometry. These data belong to a study of CD8+CD57+ T cells in acquired aplastic anemia. Template material for TCR beta VDJ and CDR3 profiling consisted of genomic DNA. TCRdb reprocessed the reads via MiXCR and lists one record per CDR3 protein. The sample carries under 350,000 distinct CDR3 sequences, approximately 57% recorded once. This CDR3 spans 15 amino acids. V dropped 5 bases and J dropped 4; count of bases not matched to a gene: 6. Germline V gene sequence: CDR1 LGHDT, CDR2 YNNKEL (reference sequence).

The V and J genes are TRBV3-1 and TRBJ2-2, with TRBD2 identical over 8 bases. This sequence originates from a human donor with aplastic anemia. The sequenced sample consisted of sorted CD4+, CD8+, or CD8+CD57+ T cells (not recorded which) from PBMCs. CDR3 nucleotide sequence: TGTGCCAGCAGCGGGGGACTAGTTAGCACCGGGGAGCTGTTTTTT. Encoded protein: CASSGGLVSTGELFF.